This entry features one T cell receptor (beta chain) sequence. Its antigen is unknown. This sample was included in a study of beta chain features in type 1 diabetes. Findings and limits, study-wide: Amplification by PCR could prefer shorter templates, with the same effect in patients and controls. Moderately but significantly shorter TCRB CDR3s were found in Type 1 diabetes patients in all four CD4+ subsets.

All of the isolated RNA was reverse transcribed, so expressed TCRB transcripts were sequenced. TCRdb keeps only in-frame clones here, not all; method: immunoSEQ multiplex PCR. The sample carries 250,000 to 300,000 clones, 14% recorded once. V lost 2 bases and J 2 bases, leaving 13 bases between the germline ends. Per germline, CDR1 MNHNS and CDR2 SASEGT. This CDR3 comprises 15 residues. The sample taken for sequencing was naive CD4+ T cells from blood. The sequence was obtained from a man under 40 with type 1 diabetes. The rearrangement links TRBV6-1 to TRBJ2-7, with TRBD2 as a possible D gene (6 bases). In DNA form, the CDR3 reads TGTGCCAGCAGTGAACCCACGGGACTTCCCTACGAGCAGTACTTC. Translated, it gives CASSEPTGLPYEQYF.